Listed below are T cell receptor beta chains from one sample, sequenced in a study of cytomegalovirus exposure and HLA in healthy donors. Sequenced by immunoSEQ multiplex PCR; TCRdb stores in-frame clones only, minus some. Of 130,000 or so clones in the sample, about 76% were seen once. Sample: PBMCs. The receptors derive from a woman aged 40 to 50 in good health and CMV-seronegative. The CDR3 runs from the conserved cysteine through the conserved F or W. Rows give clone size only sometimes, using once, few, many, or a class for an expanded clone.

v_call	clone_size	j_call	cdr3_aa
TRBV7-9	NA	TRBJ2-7	CASSVQTGSRNHEQYF
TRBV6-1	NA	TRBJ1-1	CASSEALTGGSFF
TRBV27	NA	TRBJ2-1	CASSLWASGGSYNEQFF
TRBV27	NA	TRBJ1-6	CASSLSSAVLGSPLHF
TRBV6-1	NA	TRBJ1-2	CASSLPGTGAFGYTF
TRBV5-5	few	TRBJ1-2	CASSSKTGNLYGYTF
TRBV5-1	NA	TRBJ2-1	CASSLDRTQGSGNEQFF
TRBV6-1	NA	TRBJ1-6	CASSEHGSNSPLHF
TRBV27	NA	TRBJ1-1	CASSPLGGTEAFF
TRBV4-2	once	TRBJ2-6	CASSQAPGQGIAGANVLTF
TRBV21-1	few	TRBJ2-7	CASSEGQREQYF
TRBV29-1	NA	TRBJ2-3	CSGGPAGDTQYF
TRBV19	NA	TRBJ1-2	CASSIEALDRVDGYTF
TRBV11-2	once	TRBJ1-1	CASSASRGNTEAFF
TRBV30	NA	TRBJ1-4	CAWSVRQGREKLFF
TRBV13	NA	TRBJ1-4	CASSPHEGAGEKLFF
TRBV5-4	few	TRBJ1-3	CASSLGARSGNTIYF
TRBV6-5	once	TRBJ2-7	CASSPAGADEQYF
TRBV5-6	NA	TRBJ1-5	CASSLFRQGGQPQHF
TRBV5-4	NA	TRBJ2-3	CASSLSGSDTQYF
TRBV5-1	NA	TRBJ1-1	CASSPGETGGNTEAFF